A selection of T cell receptor beta chains follows, all from one sample in a study of blood T cell repertoires in COVID-19. Sequencing was performed with immunoSEQ multiplex PCR; in TCRdb, only in-frame clones are kept and a portion is missing. The sample lists 120,000 to 150,000 clones; 87% were seen once. Sequencing was performed on peripheral blood. The origin of the receptors is a woman aged 45-65 years with acute or convalescent COVID-19. Each CDR3 is given with its conserved first and last residue. The order of the fields is J gene, clone size, D gene, V gene, CDR3 DNA, CDR3 protein. A D gene is named only where the DNA matches it firmly. Clone size is stated in some rows and not others, as once, few, many or a class when expanded.

j_call: TRBJ1-2; clone_size: few; d_call: -; v_call: TRBV3-1/TRBV3-2; cdr3_nt: TGTGCCAGCAGTAGAGACGGGACAAGCGGTGGCTACACCTTC; cdr3_aa: CASSRDGTSGGYTF
j_call: TRBJ1-6; clone_size: -; d_call: TRBD1; v_call: TRBV4-2; cdr3_nt: TGTGCCAGCAGCCAAGAAGGGACAGGGAGTAATTCACCCCTCCACTTT; cdr3_aa: CASSQEGTGSNSPLHF
j_call: TRBJ1-5; clone_size: -; d_call: -; v_call: TRBV30; cdr3_nt: TGTGCCTGGAGTCCAGACAACAATCAGCCCCAGCATTTT; cdr3_aa: CAWSPDNNQPQHF
j_call: TRBJ1-5; clone_size: once; d_call: TRBD1; v_call: TRBV19; cdr3_nt: TGTGCCAGTATTCGAGAAACAGGGGGCGGGGGACAGCCCCAGCATTTT; cdr3_aa: CASIRETGGGGQPQHF
j_call: TRBJ1-2; clone_size: once; d_call: -; v_call: TRBV5-1; cdr3_nt: TGCGCCAGCAGCTTGGGGCAGATTGTTAACTATGGCTACACCTTC; cdr3_aa: CASSLGQIVNYGYTF
j_call: TRBJ2-2; clone_size: -; d_call: -; v_call: TRBV11-1; cdr3_nt: TGTGCCAGCAGCTTTTCCGCGCCGAACACCGGGGAGCTGTTTTTT; cdr3_aa: CASSFSAPNTGELFF
j_call: TRBJ2-1; clone_size: -; d_call: -; v_call: TRBV6-5; cdr3_nt: TGTGCCAGCACTCCACCGCCAGGGATCTCAGGGGAGCAGTTCTTC; cdr3_aa: CASTPPPGISGEQFF
j_call: TRBJ2-1; clone_size: -; d_call: TRBD2; v_call: TRBV7-8; cdr3_nt: TGTGCCAGCAGCTTAGACATACTAGCGGACGAGCAGTTCTTC; cdr3_aa: CASSLDILADEQFF
j_call: TRBJ2-7; clone_size: -; d_call: -; v_call: TRBV12-3/TRBV12-4; cdr3_nt: TGTGCCAGCAGTGACGGGACTGTGGGCGAGCAGTACTTC; cdr3_aa: CASSDGTVGEQYF
j_call: TRBJ2-5; clone_size: -; d_call: TRBD1; v_call: TRBV18; cdr3_nt: TGTGCCAGCTCACGGTCGGGACAGGGAGAGACCCAGTACTTC; cdr3_aa: CASSRSGQGETQYF
j_call: TRBJ1-1; clone_size: -; d_call: TRBD1; v_call: TRBV19; cdr3_nt: TGTGCCAGTACTACAGGGGGAGGTACTGAAGCTTTCTTT; cdr3_aa: CASTTGGGTEAFF
j_call: TRBJ2-5; clone_size: -; d_call: TRBD2; v_call: TRBV25-1; cdr3_nt: TGTGCCAGCAGTCCCTCGGGACTACAAGAGACCCAGTACTTC; cdr3_aa: CASSPSGLQETQYF
j_call: TRBJ1-1; clone_size: -; d_call: TRBD1; v_call: TRBV30; cdr3_nt: TGTGCCTGGAGTTCACGACAGGGAGGAAGGACTGAAGCTTTCTTT; cdr3_aa: CAWSSRQGGRTEAFF
j_call: TRBJ1-1; clone_size: -; d_call: -; v_call: TRBV5-1; cdr3_nt: TGCGCCAGCAGCTTGGACAGGGCCTCGGCTGAAGCTTTCTTT; cdr3_aa: CASSLDRASAEAFF
j_call: TRBJ1-1; clone_size: -; d_call: TRBD1; v_call: TRBV19; cdr3_nt: TGTGCCAGTAGGGGGGGTGGACAGGAACTAGCTTTCTTT; cdr3_aa: CASRGGGQELAFF
j_call: TRBJ2-7; clone_size: -; d_call: -; v_call: TRBV27; cdr3_nt: TGTGCCAGCAGTTTAGGGAGCACCTACGAGCAGTACTTC; cdr3_aa: CASSLGSTYEQYF
j_call: TRBJ1-1; clone_size: few; d_call: -; v_call: TRBV12-3/TRBV12-4; cdr3_nt: TGTGCCAGCAGTGTCCCTATGAACACTGAAGCTTTCTTT; cdr3_aa: CASSVPMNTEAFF
j_call: TRBJ2-2; clone_size: -; d_call: -; v_call: TRBV29-1; cdr3_nt: TGCAGCGCCAAAGCGGCACCCGGGGAGCTGTTTTTT; cdr3_aa: CSAKAAPGELFF
j_call: TRBJ1-2; clone_size: -; d_call: -; v_call: TRBV19; cdr3_nt: TGTGCCAGTACCGCACGACGGGGTAACTATGGCTACACCTTC; cdr3_aa: CASTARRGNYGYTF
j_call: TRBJ1-2; clone_size: -; d_call: -; v_call: TRBV29-1; cdr3_nt: TGCAGCGTTCTTGACATAAAACTCTATGGCTACACCTTC; cdr3_aa: CSVLDIKLYGYTF
j_call: TRBJ1-1; clone_size: -; d_call: TRBD1; v_call: TRBV7-2; cdr3_nt: TGTGCCAGCAGCTCGGGACAGGGGGCCCCTGAAGCTTTCTTT; cdr3_aa: CASSSGQGAPEAFF
j_call: TRBJ2-3; clone_size: -; d_call: TRBD2; v_call: TRBV11-2; cdr3_nt: TGTGCCAGCAGCTTCGAGCGGGGGAGCACAGATACGCAGTATTTT; cdr3_aa: CASSFERGSTDTQYF
j_call: TRBJ1-6; clone_size: -; d_call: -; v_call: TRBV6-4; cdr3_nt: TGTGCCAGCAGTGGTACAGAGAATTCACCCCTCCACTTT; cdr3_aa: CASSGTENSPLHF
j_call: TRBJ2-7; clone_size: -; d_call: -; v_call: TRBV4-1; cdr3_nt: TGCGCCAGCAACTCCCTGACAGGCGCCTACGAGCAGTACTTC; cdr3_aa: CASNSLTGAYEQYF
j_call: TRBJ2-7; clone_size: -; d_call: -; v_call: TRBV6-5; cdr3_nt: TGTGCCAGCAGCCCACCCCCAGGGAACCACGAGCAGTACTTC; cdr3_aa: CASSPPPGNHEQYF
j_call: TRBJ1-1; clone_size: few; d_call: TRBD1; v_call: TRBV6-5; cdr3_nt: TGTGCCAGCAGTTACGACAGGGGTGACACTGAAGCTTTCTTT; cdr3_aa: CASSYDRGDTEAFF
j_call: TRBJ1-1; clone_size: -; d_call: -; v_call: TRBV5-1; cdr3_nt: TGCGCCAGCAGCTTGCAGGGTAGCTACGAAGCTTTCTTT; cdr3_aa: CASSLQGSYEAFF
j_call: TRBJ1-5; clone_size: few; d_call: -; v_call: TRBV29-1; cdr3_nt: TGCAGCGTTGAAGATGAGGCCGATCAGCCCCAGCATTTT; cdr3_aa: CSVEDEADQPQHF
j_call: TRBJ1-2; clone_size: -; d_call: -; v_call: TRBV20-1; cdr3_nt: TGCAGTGCTAGTTCCCGGACAGTCTATGGCTACACCTTC; cdr3_aa: CSASSRTVYGYTF
j_call: TRBJ2-3; clone_size: -; d_call: TRBD2; v_call: TRBV24-1; cdr3_nt: TGTGCCACCAGTGATTTGAGGCTAGCGGGAGGCACAGATACGCAGTATTTT; cdr3_aa: CATSDLRLAGGTDTQYF
j_call: TRBJ2-3; clone_size: -; d_call: TRBD1; v_call: TRBV15; cdr3_nt: TGTGCCACCAGCAGCGATCCGGACAGGGGAGTAGATACGCAGTATTTT; cdr3_aa: CATSSDPDRGVDTQYF
j_call: TRBJ2-1; clone_size: -; d_call: TRBD2; v_call: TRBV11-2; cdr3_nt: TGTGCCAGCAGCCAGGGGACTAGCGGGAACAATGAGCAGTTCTTC; cdr3_aa: CASSQGTSGNNEQFF
j_call: TRBJ2-7; clone_size: once; d_call: TRBD2; v_call: TRBV6-6; cdr3_nt: TGTGCCAGCAGTTACTCGAGGGGGACTAGCGACGAGCAGTACTTC; cdr3_aa: CASSYSRGTSDEQYF
j_call: TRBJ1-2; clone_size: -; d_call: -; v_call: TRBV7-9; cdr3_nt: TGTGCCAGCAGCTTTGGGGACTCTAACTATGGCTACACCTTC; cdr3_aa: CASSFGDSNYGYTF